This T cell receptor (beta chain) is drawn from a study of blood T cells in healthy people across ages. Points from the study as a whole: Significant beta diversity loss was already apparent by age roughly 40, declining roughly linearly.

The CDR3 consists of 19 residues. V was pared by 5 bases and J by 1 base, with 15 bases of the junction left unmatched. Germline CDR1 and CDR2: SEHNR and FQNEAQ (reference sequence). With a J-beta primer mix and a sample-barcoded 5' primer, a second PCR ran roughly 7 to 11 cycles. Unique molecular identifiers of 12 random nucleotides labeled each cDNA. TCRdb reprocessed the 5' RACE reads with MiXCR, giving one entry per CDR3 protein. Among around 670,000 distinct CDR3 sequences listed, approximately 30% were seen once. For this clonotype: The antigen is unknown.

Each individual donor underwent a draw of ten milliliters of peripheral blood. Extractions gave at least 5 micrograms of total RNA per sample. The receptor comes from an elderly woman in good health. The V gene is TRBV7-9, the J gene TRBJ2-1; 9 nucleotides line up with TRBD2. Material for sequencing was blood. The CDR3 sequence: CASSLGETSGPPSYNEQFF. The DNA of the CDR3 is TGTGCCAGCAGCCTAGGCGAGACTAGCGGCCCCCCTTCCTACAATGAGCAGTTCTTC.